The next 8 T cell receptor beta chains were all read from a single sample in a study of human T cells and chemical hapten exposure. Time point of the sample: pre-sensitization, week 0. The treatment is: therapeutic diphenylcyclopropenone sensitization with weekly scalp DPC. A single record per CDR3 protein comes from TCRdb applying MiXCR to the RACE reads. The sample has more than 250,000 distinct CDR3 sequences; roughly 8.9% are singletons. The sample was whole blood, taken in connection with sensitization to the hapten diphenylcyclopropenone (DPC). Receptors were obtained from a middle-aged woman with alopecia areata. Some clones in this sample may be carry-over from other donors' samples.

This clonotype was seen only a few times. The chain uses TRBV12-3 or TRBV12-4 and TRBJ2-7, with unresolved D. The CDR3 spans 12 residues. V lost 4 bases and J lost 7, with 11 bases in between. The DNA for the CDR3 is TGTGCCAGCAGTTCCTCCCTTTGGGAGCAGTACTTC. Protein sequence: CASSSSLWEQYF.

The CDR3 DNA is TGCAGTGCTAGAGGGTCGGTAGTTGGCCGTCGCGAGCAGTACTTC. Translation: CSARGSVVGRREQYF. This sequence joins TRBV20-1 and TRBJ2-7; D ambiguous. Trimming left V 1 base short and J 6 bases short, with 19 bases between. There are 15 residues in the CDR3. Germline assignment: CDR1 DFQATT and CDR2 SNEGSKA (reference sequence).

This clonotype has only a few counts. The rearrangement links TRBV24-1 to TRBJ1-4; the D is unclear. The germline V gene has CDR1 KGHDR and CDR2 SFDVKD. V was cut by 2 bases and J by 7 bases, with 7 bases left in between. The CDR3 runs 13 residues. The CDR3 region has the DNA TGTGCCACCAGTGATTGGGGAGGTGAAAAACTGTTTTTT. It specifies CATSDWGGEKLFF.

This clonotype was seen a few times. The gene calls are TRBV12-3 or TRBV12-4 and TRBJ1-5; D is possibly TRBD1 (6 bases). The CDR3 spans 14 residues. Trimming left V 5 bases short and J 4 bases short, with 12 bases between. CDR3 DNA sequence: TGTGCCAGCAGTCAACAGGGTGTGAATCAGCCCCAGCATTTT. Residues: CASSQQGVNQPQHF.

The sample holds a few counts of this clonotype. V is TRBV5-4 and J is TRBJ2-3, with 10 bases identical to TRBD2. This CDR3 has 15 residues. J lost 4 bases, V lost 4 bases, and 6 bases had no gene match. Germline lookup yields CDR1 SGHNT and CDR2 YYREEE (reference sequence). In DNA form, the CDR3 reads TGTGCCAGCAGCCTAGCGGGAGCGGGTTCAGATACGCAGTATTTT. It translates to CASSLAGAGSDTQYF.

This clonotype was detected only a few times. The CDR3 here is CAISGRLTAYEQYF. Here the CDR3 DNA reads TGTGCCATCAGTGGCCGACTAACAGCCTACGAGCAGTACTTC. The rearrangement joins TRBV10-3 to TRBJ2-7; tentatively, D is TRBD2 (5 bases). The CDR3 loop spans 14 amino acids. The V end lost 4 bases, the J end lost 2 bases, and 12 bases lay between the germline ends. Germline CDR1 reads ENHRY; CDR2 reads SYGVKD.

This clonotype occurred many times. The CDR3 reads CASSEPGGRQNEQFF. CDR3 nucleotide sequence: TGTGCCAGCAGTGAGCCCGGGGGAAGGCAAAATGAGCAGTTCTTC. The chain employs TRBV25-1 and TRBJ2-1, with D tentatively TRBD2 (6 bases). Trimming took off 3 bases at V and 7 bases at J, with 16 bases between the two ends. CDR1 and CDR2 from the germline V gene are MGHDK and SYGVNS. The length of the CDR3 is 15 residues.

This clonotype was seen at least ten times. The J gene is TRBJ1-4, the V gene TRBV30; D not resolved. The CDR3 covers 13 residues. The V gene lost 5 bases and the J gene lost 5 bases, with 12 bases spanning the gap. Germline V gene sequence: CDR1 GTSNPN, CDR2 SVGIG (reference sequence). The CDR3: CAWLRSWNEKLFF. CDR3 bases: TGTGCCTGGTTAAGAAGTTGGAATGAAAAACTGTTTTTT.